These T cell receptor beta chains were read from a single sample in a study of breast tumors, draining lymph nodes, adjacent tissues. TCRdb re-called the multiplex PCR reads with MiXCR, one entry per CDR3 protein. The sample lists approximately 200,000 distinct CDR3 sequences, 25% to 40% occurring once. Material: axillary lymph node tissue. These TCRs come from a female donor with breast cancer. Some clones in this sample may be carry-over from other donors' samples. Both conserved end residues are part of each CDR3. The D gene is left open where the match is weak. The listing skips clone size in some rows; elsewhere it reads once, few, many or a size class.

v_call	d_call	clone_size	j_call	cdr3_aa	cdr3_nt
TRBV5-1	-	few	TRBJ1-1	CASSLVGSQNTEAFF	TGCGCCAGCAGCTTGGTCGGGTCTCAGAACACTGAAGCTTTCTTT
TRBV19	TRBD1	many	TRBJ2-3	CASSIDRGETDTQYF	TGTGCCAGTAGTATCGACAGGGGAGAAACAGATACGCAGTATTTT
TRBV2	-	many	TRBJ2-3	CASSENPDTQYF	TGTGCCAGCAGTGAAAACCCAGATACGCAGTATTTT
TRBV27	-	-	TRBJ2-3	CASSFLGAHGTQYF	TGTGCCAGCAGTTTTCTAGGGGCCCATGGTACGCAGTATTTT
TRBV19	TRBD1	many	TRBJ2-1	CASSRGRTGIGEQFF	TGTGCCAGTAGTAGGGGGAGGACAGGGATCGGTGAGCAGTTCTTC
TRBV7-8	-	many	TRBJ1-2	CASSLGLGYGYTF	TGTGCCAGCAGCTTAGGGTTGGGGTATGGCTACACCTTC
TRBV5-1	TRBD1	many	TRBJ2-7	CASSLGTGDTYEQYF	TGCGCCAGCAGCTTGGGGACAGGGGATACCTACGAGCAGTACTTC
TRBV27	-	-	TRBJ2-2	CASIPSDANTGELFF	TGTGCCAGCATCCCTTCAGACGCGAACACCGGGGAGCTGTTTTTT
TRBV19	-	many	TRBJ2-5	CASKINSMTQETQYF	TGTGCCAGTAAAATTAACAGTATGACTCAAGAGACCCAGTACTTC
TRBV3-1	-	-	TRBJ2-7	CASSRDRRVTEQYF	TGTGCCAGCAGCCGAGATCGGAGGGTGACCGAGCAGTACTTC
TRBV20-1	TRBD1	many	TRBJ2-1	CSARRDRSSYNEQFF	TGCAGTGCTAGACGGGACAGAAGCTCCTACAATGAGCAGTTCTTC
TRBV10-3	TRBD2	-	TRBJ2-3	CASRSSVASGGRGTQYF	TGTGCCAGCAGATCCTCAGTGGCTAGCGGGGGGCGGGGTACGCAGTATTTT
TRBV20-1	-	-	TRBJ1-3	CSAREGVRNTIYF	TGCAGTGCTAGAGAGGGGGTTCGGAACACCATATATTTT
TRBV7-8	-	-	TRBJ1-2	CASSLDGSDCGYTF	TGTGCCAGCAGCTTAGACGGGTCGGACTGCGGCTACACCTTC
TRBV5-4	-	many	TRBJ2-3	CASSRDTHTDTQYF	TGTGCCAGCAGCCGGGACACCCACACAGATACGCAGTATTTT
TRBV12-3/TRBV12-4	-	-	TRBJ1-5	CASKEGGGSGPQHF	TGTGCCAGCAAGGAGGGGGGGGGAAGTGGGCCCCAGCATTTT
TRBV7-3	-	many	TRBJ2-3	CASSYGRSTDTQYF	TGTGCCAGCAGCTACGGGCGGAGCACAGATACGCAGTATTTT
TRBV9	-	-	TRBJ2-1	CASSPRPGSYNEQSF	TGTGCCAGCAGCCCGCGACCGGGATCTTACAATGAGCAGTCCTTC
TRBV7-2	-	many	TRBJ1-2	CASSRYSSGGYTF	TGTGCCAGCAGCCGCTACTCTTCAGGTGGCTACACCTTC
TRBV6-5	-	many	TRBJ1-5	CASSRGSNQPQHF	TGTGCCAGCAGCCGCGGGAGCAATCAGCCCCAGCATTTT
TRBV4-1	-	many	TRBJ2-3	CASSQGGPTDTQYF	TGCGCCAGCAGCCAGGGGGGCCCGACAGATACGCAGTATTTT
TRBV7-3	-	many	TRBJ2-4	CASSLIPSDIQYF	TGTGCCAGCAGCTTAATTCCGTCCGACATTCAGTACTTC
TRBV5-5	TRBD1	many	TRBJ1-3	CASSLVGQGALGNTIYF	TGTGCCAGCAGCTTGGTGGGACAGGGGGCACTCGGAAACACCATATATTTT
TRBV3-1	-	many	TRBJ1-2	CASSQSSYGYTF	TGTGCCAGCAGCCAAAGCAGCTATGGCTACACCTTC
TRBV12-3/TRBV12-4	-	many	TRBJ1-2	CASSFAGYGPNYGYTF	TGTGCCAGCAGTTTCGCGGGTTACGGTCCTAACTATGGCTACACCTTC
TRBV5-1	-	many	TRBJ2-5	CASSWTSDGETQYF	TGCGCCAGCAGCTGGACTTCTGATGGGGAGACCCAGTACTTC
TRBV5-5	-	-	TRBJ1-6	CASSPGLAGSPLHF	TGTGCCAGCAGCCCGGGACTAGCGGGATCACCCCTCCACTTT
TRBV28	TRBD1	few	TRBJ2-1	CASSSPGTGNNEQFF	TGTGCCAGCAGTTCTCCTGGGACAGGGAACAATGAGCAGTTCTTC